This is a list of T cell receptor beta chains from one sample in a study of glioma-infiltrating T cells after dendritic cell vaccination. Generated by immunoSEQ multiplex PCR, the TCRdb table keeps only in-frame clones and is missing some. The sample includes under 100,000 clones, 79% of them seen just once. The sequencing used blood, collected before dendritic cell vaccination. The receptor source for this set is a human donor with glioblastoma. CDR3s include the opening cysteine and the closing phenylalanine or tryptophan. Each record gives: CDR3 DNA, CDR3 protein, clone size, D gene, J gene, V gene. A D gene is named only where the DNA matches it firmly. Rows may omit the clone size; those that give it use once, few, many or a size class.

CDR3 DNA: TGTGCCAGCACCTTTGGAGGTGGGGGGGTCACAGATACGCAGTATTTT
CDR3 protein: CASTFGGGGVTDTQYF
clone size: .
D gene: TRBD2
J gene: TRBJ2-3
V gene: TRBV11-1

CDR3 DNA: TGTGCCAGCAGCTCTCAGAGCGGGGGGGCCTCCTACGAGCAGTACTTC
CDR3 protein: CASSSQSGGASYEQYF
clone size: .
D gene: TRBD2
J gene: TRBJ2-7
V gene: TRBV5-4

CDR3 DNA: TGTGCCAGTAGTACACTCACAGATACGCAGTATTTT
CDR3 protein: CASSTLTDTQYF
clone size: .
D gene: .
J gene: TRBJ2-3
V gene: TRBV19

CDR3 DNA: TGCGCCAGCAGCTTGAGGGGCGTAGGGGAGACCCAGTACTTC
CDR3 protein: CASSLRGVGETQYF
clone size: .
D gene: .
J gene: TRBJ2-5
V gene: TRBV5-1

CDR3 DNA: TGTGCCAGGATTACAACGGGACAGGCGGTGTACGAGCAGTACTTC
CDR3 protein: CARITTGQAVYEQYF
clone size: .
D gene: TRBD1
J gene: TRBJ2-7
V gene: TRBV27

CDR3 DNA: TGTGCCAGCAGCTCATTGCTTACTAGCGGGCGTAGCACAGATACGCAGTATTTT
CDR3 protein: CASSSLLTSGRSTDTQYF
clone size: .
D gene: TRBD2
J gene: TRBJ2-3
V gene: TRBV5-6

CDR3 DNA: TGCAGCGTTGGAGGCCTTTCGGACAGGTCCCAAGGTGGCTACACCTTC
CDR3 protein: CSVGGLSDRSQGGYTF
clone size: .
D gene: TRBD1
J gene: TRBJ1-2
V gene: TRBV29-1

CDR3 DNA: TGTGCCAGCAGCTTTCGGACAGGGGTCTCCTACGAGCAGTACTTC
CDR3 protein: CASSFRTGVSYEQYF
clone size: .
D gene: TRBD1
J gene: TRBJ2-7
V gene: TRBV5-6

CDR3 DNA: TGTGCCAGTAGTATAGTTAGAGGGGGCCATGAGCAGTTCTTC
CDR3 protein: CASSIVRGGHEQFF
clone size: once
D gene: TRBD1
J gene: TRBJ2-1
V gene: TRBV19

CDR3 DNA: TGCGCCAGCAGCCCCGAAGGACAGCCCTACAATGAGCAGTTCTTC
CDR3 protein: CASSPEGQPYNEQFF
clone size: .
D gene: .
J gene: TRBJ2-1
V gene: TRBV5-1

CDR3 DNA: TGTGCCAGCAGCTTGGGCGCGGGAGGGAATGAGCAGTTCTTC
CDR3 protein: CASSLGAGGNEQFF
clone size: .
D gene: TRBD2
J gene: TRBJ2-1
V gene: TRBV7-3

CDR3 DNA: TGTGCCAGCAGTAAAGGAGGGGCAGCGGCTGAAGCTTTCTTT
CDR3 protein: CASSKGGAAAEAFF
clone size: .
D gene: .
J gene: TRBJ1-1
V gene: TRBV9

CDR3 DNA: TGCGCCAGCAGCTTGGTTCCGGGGAGGGTCCTGACTTTC
CDR3 protein: CASSLVPGRVLTF
clone size: once
D gene: .
J gene: TRBJ2-6
V gene: TRBV5-1

CDR3 DNA: TGTGCCAGTAGTGGGGCTGCGGGGGGGCCGAGGATCAATGAGCAGTTCTTC
CDR3 protein: CASSGAAGGPRINEQFF
clone size: few
D gene: TRBD2
J gene: TRBJ2-1
V gene: TRBV19

CDR3 DNA: TGTGCCAGCAGCTTAACCGACATGGACACTGAAGCTTTCTTT
CDR3 protein: CASSLTDMDTEAFF
clone size: once
D gene: .
J gene: TRBJ1-1
V gene: TRBV7-2

CDR3 DNA: TGTGCCAGCTCACCACCGGGACACAAGAACACTGAAGCTTTCTTT
CDR3 protein: CASSPPGHKNTEAFF
clone size: .
D gene: .
J gene: TRBJ1-1
V gene: TRBV18

CDR3 DNA: TGCAGCGTCCGGGAGCGGGGGAACAATGAGCAGTTCTTC
CDR3 protein: CSVRERGNNEQFF
clone size: .
D gene: TRBD2
J gene: TRBJ2-1
V gene: TRBV29-1

CDR3 DNA: TGTGCCAGCCTGGGACATATGAACACTGAAGCTTTCTTT
CDR3 protein: CASLGHMNTEAFF
clone size: few
D gene: .
J gene: TRBJ1-1
V gene: TRBV28

CDR3 DNA: TGTGCCAGCAGTAAGACAGGGGGAACTTTCACAAAGGCGGATACGCAGTATTTT
CDR3 protein: CASSKTGGTFTKADTQYF
clone size: .
D gene: TRBD1
J gene: TRBJ2-3
V gene: TRBV27

CDR3 DNA: TGTGCCATCAGTGGAGGAGGATACGAGCAGTACTTC
CDR3 protein: CAISGGGYEQYF
clone size: few
D gene: .
J gene: TRBJ2-7
V gene: TRBV10-3

CDR3 DNA: TGTGCCAGCACGACCAGGGGATACGAGCAGTACTTC
CDR3 protein: CASTTRGYEQYF
clone size: once
D gene: .
J gene: TRBJ2-7
V gene: TRBV6-5

CDR3 DNA: TGTGCCAGCAGCGTCCGCGTTAGCGACGAGCAGTACTTC
CDR3 protein: CASSVRVSDEQYF
clone size: few
D gene: .
J gene: TRBJ2-7
V gene: TRBV9

CDR3 DNA: TGTGCCAGCAGTTCCCGACTAGAGGGGGATACGCAGTATTTT
CDR3 protein: CASSSRLEGDTQYF
clone size: .
D gene: .
J gene: TRBJ2-3
V gene: TRBV6-6

CDR3 DNA: TGTGCCAGCAGACTCCTACAGGGCCTAGTCTATGGCTACACCTTC
CDR3 protein: CASRLLQGLVYGYTF
clone size: once
D gene: .
J gene: TRBJ1-2
V gene: TRBV6-6

CDR3 DNA: TGTGCCAGCAGGCTGGGACAGGGAGATTTTGGCTACACCTTC
CDR3 protein: CASRLGQGDFGYTF
clone size: .
D gene: TRBD1
J gene: TRBJ1-2
V gene: TRBV6-5

CDR3 DNA: TGTGCCAGCAGCGTCCCCGGGGCGGGGGGGGCCAACGTCCTGACTTTC
CDR3 protein: CASSVPGAGGANVLTF
clone size: .
D gene: .
J gene: TRBJ2-6
V gene: TRBV9

CDR3 DNA: TGTGCCAGCTCGCAAACGCCTACAGGGATTGTCTCCTACGAGCAGTACTTC
CDR3 protein: CASSQTPTGIVSYEQYF
clone size: once
D gene: .
J gene: TRBJ2-7
V gene: TRBV18

CDR3 DNA: TGCGCCAGCAGTGACAGCTACGAGCAGTACTTC
CDR3 protein: CASSDSYEQYF
clone size: .
D gene: .
J gene: TRBJ2-7
V gene: TRBV5-1

CDR3 DNA: TGTGCCAGCAGCTTACAGGGGACGGGAAACACCATATATTTT
CDR3 protein: CASSLQGTGNTIYF
clone size: few
D gene: TRBD1
J gene: TRBJ1-3
V gene: TRBV5-6

CDR3 DNA: TGTGCCAGCAGCTCCCTTGGGGAGACAGGGGGCGCTTACGAGCAGTACTTC
CDR3 protein: CASSSLGETGGAYEQYF
clone size: .
D gene: TRBD1
J gene: TRBJ2-7
V gene: TRBV5-6

CDR3 DNA: TGTGCCATCAGTGATACCGGGACAGGGACGTACGAGCAGTACTTC
CDR3 protein: CAISDTGTGTYEQYF
clone size: .
D gene: TRBD1
J gene: TRBJ2-7
V gene: TRBV10-3

CDR3 DNA: TGCGCCAGCAGCTTGGTGGGGCCGGGACTAGTGACTCGGGAGCAGTACTTC
CDR3 protein: CASSLVGPGLVTREQYF
clone size: once
D gene: TRBD2
J gene: TRBJ2-7
V gene: TRBV5-1

CDR3 DNA: TGTGCCAGCGGAGTGGGACAGGGGGAGGCTGAAGCTTTCTTT
CDR3 protein: CASGVGQGEAEAFF
clone size: few
D gene: TRBD1
J gene: TRBJ1-1
V gene: TRBV18

CDR3 DNA: TGTGCCAGCACCCACCAGGGAGGCGGTGGAGAGACCCAGTACTTC
CDR3 protein: CASTHQGGGGETQYF
clone size: .
D gene: .
J gene: TRBJ2-5
V gene: TRBV6-6

CDR3 DNA: TGTGCCAGCAGCGAGACTAGCTCTCCCTACGAGCAGTACTTC
CDR3 protein: CASSETSSPYEQYF
clone size: .
D gene: TRBD2
J gene: TRBJ2-7
V gene: TRBV7-6

CDR3 DNA: TGTGCCAGCGGACTAGCGGAACCAACAGATACGCAGTATTTT
CDR3 protein: CASGLAEPTDTQYF
clone size: .
D gene: TRBD2
J gene: TRBJ2-3
V gene: TRBV5-4

CDR3 DNA: TGCGCCAGCAGCACCTCGGGGTTTTCGGCTGGCTACACCTTC
CDR3 protein: CASSTSGFSAGYTF
clone size: .
D gene: .
J gene: TRBJ1-2
V gene: TRBV5-1

CDR3 DNA: TGTGCCAGTAGTACCGGACTAGCGGGGACTCGGGACACCGGGGAGCTGTTTTTT
CDR3 protein: CASSTGLAGTRDTGELFF
clone size: .
D gene: TRBD2
J gene: TRBJ2-2
V gene: TRBV19

CDR3 DNA: TGTGCCAGCAGCTTAGGGGCACAGGGGTTGGGCACAGATACGCAGTATTTT
CDR3 protein: CASSLGAQGLGTDTQYF
clone size: .
D gene: TRBD1
J gene: TRBJ2-3
V gene: TRBV7-8

CDR3 DNA: TGCAGCGTTGCGGACTATCAAGAGACCCAGTACTTC
CDR3 protein: CSVADYQETQYF
clone size: .
D gene: .
J gene: TRBJ2-5
V gene: TRBV29-1